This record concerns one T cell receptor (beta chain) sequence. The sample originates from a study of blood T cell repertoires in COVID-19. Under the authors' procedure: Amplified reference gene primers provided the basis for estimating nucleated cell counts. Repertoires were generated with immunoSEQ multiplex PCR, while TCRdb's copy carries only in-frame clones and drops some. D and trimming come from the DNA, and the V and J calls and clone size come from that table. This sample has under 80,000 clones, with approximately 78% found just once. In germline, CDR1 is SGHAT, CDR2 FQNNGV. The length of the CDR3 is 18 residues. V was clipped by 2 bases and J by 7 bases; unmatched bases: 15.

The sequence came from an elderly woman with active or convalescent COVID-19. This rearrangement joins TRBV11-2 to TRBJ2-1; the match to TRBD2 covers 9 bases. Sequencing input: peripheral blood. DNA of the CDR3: TGTGCCAGCAGCTTAAGTGTGACTAGCGGACACCTTCGGAATGAGCAGTTCTTC. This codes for CASSLSVTSGHLRNEQFF.